The rows below give T cell receptor beta chains drawn from one sample of a study of T-cell reconstitution after alpha-beta-depleted transplantation in children. A single record per CDR3 protein comes from TCRdb applying MiXCR to the PCR reads. Of 300,000 to 400,000 distinct CDR3 sequences in the sample, 10% to 15% are singletons; the top ten hold about 4.5%. The source material was PBMCs, sampled from the stem cell graft. The receptor set was obtained from a human donor who donated a stem cell graft to a child with Fanconi anemia. CDR3s include the opening cysteine and the closing phenylalanine or tryptophan. D genes are given only for firm matches. Rows may omit the clone size; those that give it use once, few, many or a size class.

j_call v_call d_call clone_size cdr3_nt cdr3_aa
TRBJ2-1 TRBV11-1 - once TGTGCCAGCAGCTTAAACAGCGTTGATCAGTTCTTC CASSLNSVDQFF
TRBJ2-6 TRBV7-9 - - TGTGCCAGCAGCCCCAGGGACGGCTCTGGGGCCAACGTCCTGACTTTC CASSPRDGSGANVLTF
TRBJ2-1 TRBV6-2/TRBV6-3 TRBD1 - TGTGCCAGCAGTTCGACAGGGGGAGGCTACAATGAGCAGTTCTTC CASSSTGGGYNEQFF
TRBJ2-1 TRBV7-6 TRBD2 - TGTGCCAGCAGCCTCCGGACTAGCGGGGGCTCGGTGAGCTCCTACAATGAGCAGTTCTTC CASSLRTSGGSVSSYNEQFF
TRBJ2-1 TRBV10-3 - - TGTGCCATCAGCACCGGGCCCCACGAAGGAAATGAGCAGTTCTTC CAISTGPHEGNEQFF
TRBJ1-5 TRBV4-3 - many TGCGCCAGCAGCCAAGTATTTTCGAGGTCCCAGCATTTT CASSQVFSRSQHF
TRBJ2-5 TRBV4-3 TRBD2 - TGCGCCAGCAGCCTCGAGAGCGGGGACCAAGAGACCCAGTACTTC CASSLESGDQETQYF
TRBJ2-2 TRBV24-1 - many TGTGCCACCAGTGGTCACGGGGAGCTGTTTTTT CATSGHGELFF
TRBJ1-2 TRBV5-1 - few TGCGCCAGCAGCTTGGCCATGTCAGCGGATGGAGCAGGACGTGGCTACACCTTC CASSLAMSADGAGRGYTF
TRBJ2-2 TRBV7-2 - - TGTGCCAGCAGCTTAGTGCGGAGGGAGCTGTTTTTT CASSLVRRELFF
TRBJ1-5 TRBV5-1 - few TGCGCCAGCAGCCCAGGGTACTATAGCAATCAGCCCCAGCATTTT CASSPGYYSNQPQHF
TRBJ2-7 TRBV12-3/TRBV12-4 - many TGTGCCAGCGGGGGACTTAACAACGAGCAGTACTTC CASGGLNNEQYF
TRBJ1-1 TRBV7-8 - many TGTGCCAGCAGCTTAGCAGGGTATAACACTGAAGCTTTCTTT CASSLAGYNTEAFF